The text below deals with one T cell receptor (beta chain). Participants were aged about 18 to 90 years, lived in 24 US areas, and enrolled virtually. Participants had their cohort set by participant-reported clinical history. Among Cohort 3 donors, those recovered had two negative PCRs, clearance, or symptom resolution. CDR3 size: 12 residues. The data originate from a study of blood T cell repertoires in COVID-19. Across the study: In each case, the material was cDNA or gDNA derived from T cells, B-cell-depleted T cells, or PBMCs.

Clones were sequenced by immunoSEQ multiplex PCR, and TCRdb holds only the in-frame ones, with some missing. This sample has 200,000 to 300,000 clones; around 86% occur once, and the top ten carry roughly 3%. The receptor's source is a woman in her late teens or twenties who had recovered from COVID-19. The chain couples TRBV12-2 to TRBJ2-7; TRBD2 reflects the table's D call only, with no check against the DNA. TRBV12-2 is labeled a pseudogene. The sample taken for sequencing was PBMCs or T cells enriched from blood (not recorded which). The CDR3 DNA is TGTGCAAGTTCGGGGGAAGACTACGAGCAGTACTTC. It translates to CASSGEDYEQYF.